This TCR beta chain was profiled in a study of PD-L1 blockade in urothelial cancer. The overall study: Males with bladder-origin urothelial cancer constituted about nine tenths of the roughly 29 patients. A median of about 130,000 T cells was found in the blood samples. General study findings and limits: Pretreatment peripheral blood TCR clonality that fell below the median predicted better survival among the patients studied.

Described time point: pretreatment peripheral blood. With regard to this clone: Its antigen is unidentified.

Sequenced by immunoSEQ multiplex PCR; TCRdb stores in-frame clones only, minus some. The profile shows approximately 55,000 clones, 86% of them singletons. The CDR3 totals 16 residues. Germline assignment: CDR1 MNHEY and CDR2 SMNVEV (reference sequence). J lost 1 base, V lost 5 bases, and 4 bases had no gene match. The source is a man in his sixties with urothelial cancer. The genes are TRBV27 and TRBJ2-5, with 13 bases matching TRBD2. The source was PBMCs, collected around atezolizumab (anti-PD-L1) treatment. In DNA, the CDR3 is TGTGCCAGCAGTGAGGGACTAGCGGGACTCCAAGAGACCCAGTACTTC. As protein: CASSEGLAGLQETQYF.